Presented here are 2 T cell receptor beta chains from one specimen sequenced in a study of lymphopenia after photon versus proton radiotherapy. The repertoire was sequenced with immunoSEQ multiplex PCR; TCRdb's copy has only in-frame clones and lacks some. Among about 16,000 clones listed, 65% to 90% were seen once. The material was peripheral blood, obtained from a patient treated with proton-based radiotherapy. Receptors originate from a man in his 70s with pancreatic cancer.

This sequence joins TRBV29-1 and TRBJ2-1, with D possibly being TRBD1 (5 bases). V was cut by 7 bases and J by 3 bases, with 10 bases left in between. The CDR3 has 12 amino acids. CDR1 and CDR2 (germline): SQVTM, ANQGSEA. In DNA form, the CDR3 reads TGCAGCGGACAAGACAGCTACAATGAGCAGTTCTTC. This codes for CSGQDSYNEQFF.

The chain employs TRBV15 and TRBJ1-1; 10 nucleotides agree with TRBD1. Germline V gene data show CDR1 as LNHNV and CDR2 as YYDKDF (reference sequence). This CDR3 is 15 amino acids long. With V trimmed by 5 bases and J by 6 bases, 9 bases remained unmatched. The CDR3 loop reads CATSGRQGARSEAFF. DNA for the CDR3: TGTGCCACCAGCGGTAGACAGGGGGCGAGGTCTGAAGCTTTCTTT.